Below are 29 T cell receptor beta chains sequenced from a single sample in a study of blood T cell repertoires in COVID-19. The repertoire was sequenced with immunoSEQ multiplex PCR; TCRdb's copy has only in-frame clones and lacks some. The table records approximately 200,000 clones, about four fifths of them present only once. Sequenced: PBMCs or T cells enriched from blood (not recorded which). The receptors shown here come from a man aged 35 to 55 who had recovered from COVID-19.

This clone appeared once. The rearrangement links TRBV5-4 to TRBJ1-2, with D uncertain. V was trimmed by 3 bases and J by 8 bases, leaving 14 bases between them. CDR1 SGHNT and CDR2 YYREEE come from the germline V gene (reference sequence). This CDR3 is 13 amino acids long. CDR3 DNA sequence: TGTGCCAGCAGCTCCGCTGAGGGTAGGGGCTACACCTTC. Translation: CASSSAEGRGYTF.

This clone was observed a few times. The DNA of the CDR3 is TGTGCCAGCAGCAAAGCGCGAGGAGGGGGCCCCAATCAGCCCCAGCATTTT. This translates into CASSKARGGGPNQPQHF. The rearrangement links TRBV21-1 to TRBJ1-5; the DNA was not compared with TRBD1, the D call given in the table. TRBV21-1 is noted as a pseudogene. The CDR3 is 17 amino acids.

The chain employs TRBV4-1 and TRBJ1-4; D possibly corresponds to TRBD1 (5 bases). Germline V CDR1 and CDR2: MGHRA, YSYEKL. Trimming left V 0 bases short and J 8 bases short, with 16 bases between. CDR3 size: 16 residues. The CDR3 loop reads CASSQDSRGGEEKLFF. The CDR3 DNA sequence: TGCGCCAGCAGCCAAGATAGTAGGGGAGGAGAAGAAAAACTGTTTTTT.

The chain links TRBV2 to TRBJ1-1, with D perhaps TRBD1 (6 bases). V lost 8 bases and J lost 1, with 11 bases in between. The CDR3 spans 13 residues. Germline CDR1 and CDR2: SNHLY and FYNNEI. DNA of the CDR3: TGTGCCAGCCAGACAGGTAGGAACACTGAAGCTTTCTTT. The encoded protein is CASQTGRNTEAFF.

A few counts support this clone. The rearrangement links TRBV3-1 (or the pseudogene TRBV3-2) to TRBJ1-2; D might be TRBD1 (5 bases). The length of the CDR3 is 14 residues. The V end lost 4 bases, the J end lost 8 bases, and 17 bases lay between the germline ends. CDR1 and CDR2 from the germline V gene are LGHDT and YNNKEL (reference sequence). In DNA form, the CDR3 reads TGTGCCAGCAGCCCCTCCCGGGGGGGAGGGGGCTACACCTTC. Translated, it gives CASSPSRGGGGYTF.

The chain is built from TRBV11-3 and TRBJ2-1; 13 nucleotides match TRBD2. The CDR3 has 15 amino acids. With 5 bases clipped from V and 9 bases from J, the junction kept 7 bases outside the gene matches. Germline CDR1 is SGHNT and CDR2 is YENEEA. The CDR3 is CASSVTSGGAPEQFF. The CDR3 nucleotides are TGTGCCAGCAGCGTTACTAGCGGGGGGGCCCCTGAGCAGTTCTTC.

The CDR3 DNA reads as TGTGCCAGCAGCTTAGGCGGATCCACTGAAGCTTTCTTT. Translating gives CASSLGGSTEAFF. This chain links TRBV7-6 with TRBJ1-1, with D unclear. V was pared by 1 base and J by 4 bases, with 7 bases between. Germline CDR1 and CDR2: SGHVS and FNYEAQ. The CDR3 is 13 amino acids.

The rearrangement joins TRBV4-1 to TRBJ2-3; 9 bases map to TRBD2. Per the germline V gene, CDR1 is MGHRA and CDR2 is YSYEKL. This CDR3 spans 17 amino acids. J gave up 2 bases and V 3 bases, and 9 bases lay outside the gene matches. The CDR3 DNA reads as TGCGCCAGCAGCCAGTCTCTAGCGGGGAGTCTCACAGATACGCAGTATTTT. It is translated as CASSQSLAGSLTDTQYF.

V usage is TRBV28 and J usage is TRBJ1-1; TRBD1 aligns across 7 bases. This CDR3 contains 14 residues. Germline loops: CDR1 MDHEN, CDR2 SYDVKM. V shed 3 bases, J shed 6 bases, and the junction held 7 bases outside the gene matches. The CDR3 DNA sequence: TGTGCCAGCAGTTTCGACAGGGACATTCCTGAAGCTTTCTTT. The encoded protein is CASSFDRDIPEAFF.

The chain carries TRBV5-1 and TRBJ1-2; weak D call: TRBD1 (6 bases). The ends were cut back, 3 bases at V and 8 bases at J, with 17 bases in the middle. The V gene's germline CDR1 is SGHRS and CDR2 YFSETQ. The length of the CDR3 is 14 residues. DNA of the CDR3: TGCGCCAGCAGCTCGCCATCTCCAGGGGAAGGCTACACCTTC. This translates into CASSSPSPGEGYTF.

The chain is built from TRBV12-3 or TRBV12-4 and TRBJ1-2, with a tentative D call TRBD1 (5 bases). With 7 bases removed from V and 6 bases from J, the gap between germline ends came to 15 bases. This CDR3 has 13 residues. CDR3 amino acids: CASTGGPIHGYTF. The CDR3 nucleotides are TGTGCCAGCACCGGGGGTCCTATCCATGGCTACACCTTC.

The chain links TRBV4-2 to TRBJ2-5; D is possibly TRBD2 (7 bases). The germline gives CDR1 LGHNA, CDR2 YNFKEQ. Trimming pared 0 bases from V and 4 bases from J, leaving 15 bases between. The CDR3 has 16 residues. The CDR3: CASSQDPSGEGETQYF. The CDR3 bases are TGTGCCAGCAGCCAAGATCCGTCAGGGGAGGGAGAGACCCAGTACTTC.

The rearrangement links TRBV12-3 or TRBV12-4 to TRBJ1-6; the D gene is possibly TRBD1 (5 bases). CDR3 length: 13 amino acids. V dropped 1 base and J dropped 14 bases, with 12 bases sitting between them. The CDR3 is CASSLGGVTALHF. The CDR3 nucleotides read TGTGCCAGCAGTTTAGGGGGGGTTACGGCCCTCCACTTT.

The chain employs TRBV7-9 and TRBJ2-1; 8 nucleotides match TRBD2. Looked up from germline, CDR1 is SEHNR and CDR2 is FQNEAQ (reference sequence). The length of the CDR3 is 16 residues. The trim removed 8 bases at V and 4 bases at J, leaving 13 bases unmatched. This CDR3 is CASPGSGAGDYNEQFF. In DNA, the CDR3 is TGTGCCAGCCCTGGGTCCGGAGCGGGGGATTACAATGAGCAGTTCTTC.

V usage is TRBV2 and J usage is TRBJ2-1, with D perhaps TRBD2 (5 bases). The germline V gene encodes CDR1 SNHLY and CDR2 FYNNEI. V was pared by 4 bases and J by 2 bases, with 9 bases between. The CDR3 length is 14 residues. CDR3 in DNA: TGTGCCAGCAGTGGTTGGGGAGCCTACAATGAGCAGTTCTTC. It yields the protein CASSGWGAYNEQFF. Full variable domain (outside the CDR3, taken from reference TRBV2 and TRBJ2-1): EPEVTQTPSHQVTQMGQEVILRCVPISNHLYFYWYRQILGQKVEFLVSFYNNEISEKSEIFDDQFSVERPDGSNFTLKIRSTKLEDSAMYFCASSGWGAYNEQFFGPGTRLTVL.

V is TRBV28 and J is TRBJ1-1, with TRBD1 matching over 11 bases. Germline trimming cut 6 bases from V and 8 bases from J; bases unmatched to any gene: 2. This CDR3 is 12 amino acids long. CDR1 MDHEN and CDR2 SYDVKM come from the germline V gene. CDR3 amino acids: CASRDRGREAFF. The CDR3 DNA reads TGTGCCAGCAGGGACAGGGGGCGAGAAGCTTTCTTT.

This chain links TRBV3-1 (or the pseudogene TRBV3-2) with TRBJ2-1; TRBD2 matches 12 bases. This CDR3 has 17 residues. CDR1 and CDR2 from the germline V gene are LGHDT and YNNKEL (reference sequence). V lost 1 base, J lost 4 bases, and 5 bases stayed unmatched. CDR3 sequence reads: CASSQVLAGGGYNEQFF. The CDR3 DNA reads TGTGCCAGCAGCCAAGTACTAGCGGGGGGAGGGTACAATGAGCAGTTCTTC.

The chain recombines TRBV5-1 with TRBJ2-3; 7 nucleotides agree with TRBD2. This CDR3 region has 11 residues. Germline trimming cut 7 bases from V and 9 bases from J; bases unmatched to any gene: 5. Germline CDR1 SGHRS, CDR2 YFSETQ. For the CDR3, the DNA is TGCGCCAGCCGGGAGGCTGAGACGCAGTATTTT. This gives the protein CASREAETQYF.

The V call is TRBV19, the J call TRBJ1-5; weak D call: TRBD1 (6 bases). The CDR3 is 15 amino acids. The germline V and J ends were trimmed by 4 bases and 0 bases, with 10 bases remaining between them. Germline CDR1 is LNHDA and CDR2 is SQIVND (reference sequence). The CDR3: CASSTGQYSNQPQHF. CDR3 coding DNA: TGTGCCAGTAGTACCGGACAGTATAGCAATCAGCCCCAGCATTTT.

The V gene is TRBV6-5, the J gene TRBJ1-1, with TRBD1 identical over 7 bases. CDR1 MNHEY and CDR2 SVGAGI come from the germline V gene. Trimming cost V 0 bases and J 1 base; bases outside gene matches: 5. This CDR3 is built from 16 residues. The CDR3 region has the DNA TGTGCCAGCAGTTACTCGAGGGCAGGGGGGAACACTGAAGCTTTCTTT. It is translated as CASSYSRAGGNTEAFF.

The chain is built from TRBV5-1 and TRBJ2-3; 8 nucleotides line up with TRBD1. Trimming took 0 bases from V and 4 from J; bases not matched to a gene: 4. This CDR3 is built from 15 residues. CDR1 SGHRS and CDR2 YFSETQ come from the germline V gene. The CDR3 DNA follows: TGCGCCAGCAGCTTGGGAGGACAGGGCGCAGATACGCAGTATTTT. This codes for CASSLGGQGADTQYF.

This clone was picked up one time. This chain uses TRBV18 with TRBJ1-6, with D perhaps TRBD1 (6 bases). V was cut by 6 bases and J by 14 bases, with 23 bases left in between. Germline CDR1 KGHSH, CDR2 LQKENI. The CDR3 sequence is 15 residues long. The CDR3, as DNA: TGTGCCAGCTCCGGAGAGGGGGGGGGCCTTGCGTCCCTCCACTTT. It specifies CASSGEGGGLASLHF. The entire variable domain, with the rest obtained from reference TRBV18 and TRBJ1-6, is as follows: NAGVMQNPRHLVRRRGQEARLRCSPMKGHSHVYWYRQLPEEGLKFMVYLQKENIIDESGMPKERFSAEFPKEGPSILRIQQVVRGDSAAYFCASSGEGGGLASLHFGNGTRLTVT.

V usage is TRBV5-1 and J usage is TRBJ2-5; D is uncertain. Germline CDR1 reads SGHRS; CDR2 reads YFSETQ. The CDR3 has 15 residues. V was cut by 0 bases and J by 5 bases, with 14 bases left in between. This chain's CDR3 is CASSLGATMRETQYF. CDR3 nucleotides: TGCGCCAGCAGCTTGGGAGCCACCATGAGGGAGACCCAGTACTTC.

This clone has at least ten counts. The chain has TRBV30 and TRBJ2-7; TRBD1 is a possible D gene (5 bases). This CDR3 spans 12 amino acids. Germline V gene data show CDR1 as GTSNPN and CDR2 as SVGIG (reference sequence). V was clipped by 0 bases and J by 5 bases, with 8 bases between them. CDR3 in amino acids: CAWSVLQDEQYF. As DNA, the CDR3 is TGTGCCTGGAGTGTACTACAGGACGAGCAGTACTTC.

This clone was counted only a few times. The gene calls are TRBV4-1 and TRBJ1-1, with TRBD1 matching 9 bases. The CDR3 has 15 residues. Germline V gene sequence: CDR1 MGHRA, CDR2 YSYEKL. The V segment lost 2 bases and the J segment 5 bases; nucleotides outside the gene matches: 6. The CDR3 DNA is TGCGCCAGCAGCCAACCAGGGACAGGGAGGACTGAAGCTTTCTTT. This gives the protein CASSQPGTGRTEAFF.

The V gene is TRBV10-2, the J gene TRBJ1-5; 7 bases agree with TRBD1. Germline CDR1 is WSHSY and CDR2 is SAAADI. The CDR3 has 15 residues. Trimming at V came to 8 bases and at J to 2 bases, leaving 9 bases not matched to a gene. The DNA of the CDR3 is TGCGCCAGCGCCCCTACAGGGGAAGGCAATCAGCCCCAGCATTTT. Translation: CASAPTGEGNQPQHF.

The chain is built from TRBV18 and TRBJ1-1, with D unresolved. CDR1 is KGHSH, CDR2 LQKENI, per germline. Trimming cost V 3 bases and J 4 bases, with 12 bases left between them. CDR3 length equals 14 residues. DNA for the CDR3: TGTGCCAGCTCACCCCCGACGGGTGGCACTGAAGCTTTCTTT. It encodes CASSPPTGGTEAFF.

As DNA, the CDR3 is TGCGCCAGCAGCCAAGGTTACAGGGGGCAGAGGGGCTACACCTTC. Translation: CASSQGYRGQRGYTF. V usage is TRBV4-1 and J usage is TRBJ1-2, with TRBD1 matching over 9 bases. V was clipped by 1 base and J by 8 bases; unmatched bases: 8. The CDR3 extends over 15 amino acids. Germline CDR1 MGHRA, CDR2 YSYEKL.

The V gene is TRBV2, the J gene TRBJ1-1; D not certain. Looked up from germline, CDR1 is SNHLY and CDR2 is FYNNEI. The CDR3 consists of 12 residues. V was pared by 6 bases and J by 1 base, with 6 bases between. The chain's CDR3 is CASRRWNTEAFF. The DNA of the CDR3 is TGTGCCAGCAGGCGCTGGAACACTGAAGCTTTCTTT.